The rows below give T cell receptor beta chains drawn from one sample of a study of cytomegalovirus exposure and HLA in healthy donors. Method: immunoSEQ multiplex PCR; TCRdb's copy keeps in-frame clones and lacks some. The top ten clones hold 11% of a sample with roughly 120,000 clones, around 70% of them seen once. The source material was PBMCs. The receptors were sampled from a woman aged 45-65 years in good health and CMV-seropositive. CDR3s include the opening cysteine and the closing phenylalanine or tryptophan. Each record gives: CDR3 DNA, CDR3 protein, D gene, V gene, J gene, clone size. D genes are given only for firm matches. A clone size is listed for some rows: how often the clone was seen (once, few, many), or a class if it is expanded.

CDR3nt: TGTGCCAGCAAAGAAGACAGACAACAAGAGACCCAGTACTTC; CDR3aa: CASKEDRQQETQYF; d_gene: .; v_gene: TRBV5-4; j_gene: TRBJ2-5; abundance: .
CDR3nt: TGTGCCACCCTAGTTTCTTCCCATGAGAGCCAAGAGACCCAGTACTTC; CDR3aa: CATLVSSHESQETQYF; d_gene: .; v_gene: TRBV2; j_gene: TRBJ2-5; abundance: .
CDR3nt: TGCGCCAGCAGCCAATCATCTTTAAGGGGAAACCAAGAGACCCAGTACTTC; CDR3aa: CASSQSSLRGNQETQYF; d_gene: .; v_gene: TRBV4-1; j_gene: TRBJ2-5; abundance: few
CDR3nt: TGCGCCAGCAGCTACCGTAGCGGGAGGGCCCCAGATACGCAGTATTTT; CDR3aa: CASSYRSGRAPDTQYF; d_gene: TRBD2; v_gene: TRBV5-1; j_gene: TRBJ2-3; abundance: .
CDR3nt: TGTGCCAGCAGCCCGAGGGCCGCCAAAAACATTCAGTACTTC; CDR3aa: CASSPRAAKNIQYF; d_gene: .; v_gene: TRBV6-5; j_gene: TRBJ2-4; abundance: .
CDR3nt: TGTGCCAGCAGCTCACTTGGCGGGGCATTAAACACTGAAGCTTTCTTT; CDR3aa: CASSSLGGALNTEAFF; d_gene: .; v_gene: TRBV5-4; j_gene: TRBJ1-1; abundance: .
CDR3nt: TGTGCCAGCAGTTTAGTAGTCCAGGTAGCTTTCTTT; CDR3aa: CASSLVVQVAFF; d_gene: .; v_gene: TRBV28; j_gene: TRBJ1-1; abundance: few
CDR3nt: TGTGCCAGCAAAGAAGGGGGTGGAGATGGGCGAGGCTACACCTTC; CDR3aa: CASKEGGGDGRGYTF; d_gene: .; v_gene: TRBV28; j_gene: TRBJ1-2; abundance: once
CDR3nt: TGTGCCAGCACCGAAACCACTAGCGGACGGGTCGAGCAGTTCTTC; CDR3aa: CASTETTSGRVEQFF; d_gene: TRBD2; v_gene: TRBV28; j_gene: TRBJ2-1; abundance: .
CDR3nt: TGTGCCAGCAGCGAGAACGGACAGGGTATCTCAGATACGCAGTATTTT; CDR3aa: CASSENGQGISDTQYF; d_gene: TRBD1; v_gene: TRBV2; j_gene: TRBJ2-3; abundance: .
CDR3nt: TGTGCCAGCAGTTTTGGCCCAGTCGAATTGTTCTTC; CDR3aa: CASSFGPVELFF; d_gene: .; v_gene: TRBV28; j_gene: TRBJ2-7; abundance: .
CDR3nt: TGTGCCAGCAGCGACCGACAGGGGAAAGGCAATCAGCCCCAGCATTTT; CDR3aa: CASSDRQGKGNQPQHF; d_gene: TRBD1; v_gene: TRBV2; j_gene: TRBJ1-5; abundance: .
CDR3nt: TGTGCCAGCAGTCCCCCCGGACAATGGCCCTACGAGCAGTACTTC; CDR3aa: CASSPPGQWPYEQYF; d_gene: .; v_gene: TRBV28; j_gene: TRBJ2-7; abundance: .
CDR3nt: TGTGCCAGCAGCCAATCGTCGGTTAGCGGGGGCAAAAGATCTAGCACAGATACGCAGTATTTT; CDR3aa: CASSQSSVSGGKRSSTDTQYF; d_gene: TRBD2; v_gene: TRBV16; j_gene: TRBJ2-3; abundance: .
CDR3nt: TGCGCCAGCAGCCAAGGGTTTTGGGACAGGCACTACGAGCAGTACTTC; CDR3aa: CASSQGFWDRHYEQYF; d_gene: TRBD1; v_gene: TRBV4-3; j_gene: TRBJ2-7; abundance: .
CDR3nt: TGCAGTGCCGCCCTACCTCAGGGGCAGTACTTC; CDR3aa: CSAALPQGQYF; d_gene: .; v_gene: TRBV20-1; j_gene: TRBJ2-7; abundance: .
CDR3nt: TGCAGCGCCCAACCCAGGACAGGGGGGAACACTGAAGCTTTCTTT; CDR3aa: CSAQPRTGGNTEAFF; d_gene: TRBD1; v_gene: TRBV29-1; j_gene: TRBJ1-1; abundance: .
CDR3nt: TGTGCCAGCAGTGAGGACAGGCTCTACAATGAGCAGTTCTTC; CDR3aa: CASSEDRLYNEQFF; d_gene: TRBD1; v_gene: TRBV6-6; j_gene: TRBJ2-1; abundance: once
CDR3nt: TGTGCCAGCAGTTTATCTCGAGGGACACCCAAATCCTACGAGCAGTACTTC; CDR3aa: CASSLSRGTPKSYEQYF; d_gene: .; v_gene: TRBV27; j_gene: TRBJ2-7; abundance: .
CDR3nt: TGTGCCAGCAGCTTAGTGCTTAGCGGGGGCAGGGGGACCCAGTACTTC; CDR3aa: CASSLVLSGGRGTQYF; d_gene: TRBD2; v_gene: TRBV7-6; j_gene: TRBJ2-5; abundance: .
CDR3nt: TGTGCCAGTAGTATACTCCGACAGTCTGATACGCAGTATTTT; CDR3aa: CASSILRQSDTQYF; d_gene: .; v_gene: TRBV19; j_gene: TRBJ2-3; abundance: .
CDR3nt: TGTGCCAGCAGCTATAGCGGGAGATACGAGCAGTACTTC; CDR3aa: CASSYSGRYEQYF; d_gene: TRBD2; v_gene: TRBV6-5; j_gene: TRBJ2-7; abundance: .